This T cell receptor (beta chain) was recovered during a study of T cells in Graves' hyperthyroidism and ophthalmopathy. Clinical symptoms, serum thyroxine and TRAb, thyroid ultrasound and orbital computed tomography were used for the diagnoses. RNA transcripts provided the source from which TCR beta CDR3 regions were amplified. Carried out on the TCR CDR3, a first-round RT-PCR used the HTBI primer set. A single record per CDR3 protein comes from TCRdb applying MiXCR to the multiplex PCR reads. The sample lists 650,000 to 800,000 distinct CDR3 sequences, roughly 45% seen once, with less than 9.5% in the top ten. The sample holds one count of this clonotype. The CDR3 totals 15 residues. Trimming at V came to 8 bases and at J to 2 bases, leaving 10 bases not matched to a gene. Germline V gene data show CDR1 as ENHRY and CDR2 as SYGVKD.

This sequence originates from an adult man with Graves' disease, either hyperthyroidism or ophthalmopathy (not recorded which). Sequencing used peripheral blood or thyroid tissue (not recorded which). The chain is built from TRBV10-3 and TRBJ2-7, with 9 bases fitting TRBD1. CDR3 sequence reads: CAIADRGAHTYEQYF. CDR3 bases: TGTGCCATCGCAGACAGGGGGGCGCACACCTACGAGCAGTACTTC.